This T cell receptor (beta chain) was recovered during a study of human T cells and chemical hapten exposure. For the study at large: Epicutaneous patch tests delivered 0.01% DPC to the upper back, with evaluation at 6 days. Overall study results and limits: With DPC sensitization, TCRs exceeding 1 in 1000 frequency showed no change.

This clonotype has a handful of counts. Antigen unknown. The time point: pre-sensitization, week 0. Treatment defined: therapeutic diphenylcyclopropenone sensitization with weekly scalp DPC. The study's library attached unique molecular identifiers to single cDNA molecules. TCRdb re-derived calls from the RACE reads in MiXCR, one entry per CDR3 protein. The repertoire holds fewer than 300,000 distinct CDR3 sequences, with around 7% as singletons. The material was whole blood, obtained in connection with sensitization to the hapten diphenylcyclopropenone (DPC). This sequence was found in a man between 18 and 29 years old with alopecia areata. Some clones in this sample may be carry-over from other donors' samples.

CDR3 in DNA: TGTGCCAGCAGTCCTTCCGGGACAGCCCGTCACCAGTACTTC. This sequence encodes CASSPSGTARHQYF. J is TRBJ2-7 and V is TRBV27, with TRBD1 matching over 7 bases. The V segment lost 5 bases and the J segment 10 bases; nucleotides outside the gene matches: 14. The CDR3 sequence is 14 residues long. Germline CDR1 and CDR2: MNHEY and SMNVEV (reference sequence).